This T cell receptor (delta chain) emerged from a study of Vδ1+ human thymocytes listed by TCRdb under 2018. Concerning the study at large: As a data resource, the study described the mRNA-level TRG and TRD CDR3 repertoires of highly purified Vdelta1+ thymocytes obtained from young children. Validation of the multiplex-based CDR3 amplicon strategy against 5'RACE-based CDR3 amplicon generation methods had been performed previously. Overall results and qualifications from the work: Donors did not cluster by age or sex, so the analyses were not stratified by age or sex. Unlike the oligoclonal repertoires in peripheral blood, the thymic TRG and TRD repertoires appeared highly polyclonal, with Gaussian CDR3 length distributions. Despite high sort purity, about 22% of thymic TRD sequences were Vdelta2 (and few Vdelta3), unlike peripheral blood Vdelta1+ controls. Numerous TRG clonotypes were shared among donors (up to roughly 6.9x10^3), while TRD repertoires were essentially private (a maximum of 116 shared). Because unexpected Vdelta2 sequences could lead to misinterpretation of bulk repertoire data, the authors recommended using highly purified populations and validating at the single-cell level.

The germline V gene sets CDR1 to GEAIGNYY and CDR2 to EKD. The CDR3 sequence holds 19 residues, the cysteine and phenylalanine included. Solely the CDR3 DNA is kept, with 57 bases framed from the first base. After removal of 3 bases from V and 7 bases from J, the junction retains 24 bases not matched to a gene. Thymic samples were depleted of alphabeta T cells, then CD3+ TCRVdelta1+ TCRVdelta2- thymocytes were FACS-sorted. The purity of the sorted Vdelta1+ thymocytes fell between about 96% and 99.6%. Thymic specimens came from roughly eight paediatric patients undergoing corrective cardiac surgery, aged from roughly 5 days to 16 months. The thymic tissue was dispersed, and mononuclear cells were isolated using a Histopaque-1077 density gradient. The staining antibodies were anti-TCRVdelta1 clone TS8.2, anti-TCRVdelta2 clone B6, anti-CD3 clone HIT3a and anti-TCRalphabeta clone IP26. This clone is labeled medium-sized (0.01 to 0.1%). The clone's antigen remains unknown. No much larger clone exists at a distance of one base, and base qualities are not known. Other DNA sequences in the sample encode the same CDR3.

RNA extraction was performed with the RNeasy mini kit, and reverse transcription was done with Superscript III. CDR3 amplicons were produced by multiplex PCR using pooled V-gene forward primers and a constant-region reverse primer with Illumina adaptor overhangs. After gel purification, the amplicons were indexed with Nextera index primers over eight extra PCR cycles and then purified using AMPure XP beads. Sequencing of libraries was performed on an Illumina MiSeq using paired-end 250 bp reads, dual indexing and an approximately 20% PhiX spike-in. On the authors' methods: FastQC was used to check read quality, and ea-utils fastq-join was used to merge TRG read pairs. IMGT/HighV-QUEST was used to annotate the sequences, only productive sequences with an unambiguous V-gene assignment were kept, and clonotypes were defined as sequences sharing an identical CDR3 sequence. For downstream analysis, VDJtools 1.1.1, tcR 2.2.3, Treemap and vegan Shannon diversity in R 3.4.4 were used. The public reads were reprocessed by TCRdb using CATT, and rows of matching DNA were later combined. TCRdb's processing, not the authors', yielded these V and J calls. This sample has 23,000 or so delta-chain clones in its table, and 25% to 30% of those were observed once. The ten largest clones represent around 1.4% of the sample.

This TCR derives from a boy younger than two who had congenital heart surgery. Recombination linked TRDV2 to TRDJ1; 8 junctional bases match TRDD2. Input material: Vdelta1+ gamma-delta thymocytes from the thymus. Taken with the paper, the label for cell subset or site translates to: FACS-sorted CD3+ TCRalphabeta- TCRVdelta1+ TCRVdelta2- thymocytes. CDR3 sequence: CACDSAYFLQVGLGSKLIF. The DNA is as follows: TGTGCCTGTGACTCCGCGTACTTCCTACAAGTCGGGCTGGGGTCTAAACTCATCTTT.